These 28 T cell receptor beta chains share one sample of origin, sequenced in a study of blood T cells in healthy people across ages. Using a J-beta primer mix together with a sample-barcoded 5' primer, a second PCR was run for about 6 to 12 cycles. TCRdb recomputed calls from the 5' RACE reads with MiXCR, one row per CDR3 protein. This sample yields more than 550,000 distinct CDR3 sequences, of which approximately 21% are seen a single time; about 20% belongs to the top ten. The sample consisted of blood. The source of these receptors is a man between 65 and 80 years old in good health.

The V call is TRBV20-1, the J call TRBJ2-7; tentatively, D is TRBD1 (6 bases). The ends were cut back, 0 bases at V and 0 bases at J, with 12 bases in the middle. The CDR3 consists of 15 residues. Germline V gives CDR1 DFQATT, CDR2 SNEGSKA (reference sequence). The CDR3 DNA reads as TGCAGTGCTAGAGATCGGCAGGGGCCCTCCTACGAGCAGTACTTC. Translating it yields CSARDRQGPSYEQYF.

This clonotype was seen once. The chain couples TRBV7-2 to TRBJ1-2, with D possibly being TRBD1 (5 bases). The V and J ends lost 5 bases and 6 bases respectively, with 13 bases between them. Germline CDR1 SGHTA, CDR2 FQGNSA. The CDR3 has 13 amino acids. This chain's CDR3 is CASSKSDSDGYTF. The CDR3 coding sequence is TGTGCCAGCAGCAAAAGTGACAGTGATGGCTACACCTTC.

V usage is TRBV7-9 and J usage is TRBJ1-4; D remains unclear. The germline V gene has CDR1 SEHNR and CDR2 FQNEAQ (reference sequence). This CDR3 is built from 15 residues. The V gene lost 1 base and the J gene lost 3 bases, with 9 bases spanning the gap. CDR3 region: CASSLEGSSNEKLFF. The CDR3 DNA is TGTGCCAGCAGCTTAGAAGGCAGCTCTAATGAAAAACTGTTTTTT.

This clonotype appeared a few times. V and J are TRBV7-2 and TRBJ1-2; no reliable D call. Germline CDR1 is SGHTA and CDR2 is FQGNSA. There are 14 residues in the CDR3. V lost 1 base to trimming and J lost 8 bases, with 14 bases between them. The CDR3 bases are TGTGCCAGCAGCTTAGTGGCGGTAGGAGGAGGCTACACCTTC. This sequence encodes CASSLVAVGGGYTF.

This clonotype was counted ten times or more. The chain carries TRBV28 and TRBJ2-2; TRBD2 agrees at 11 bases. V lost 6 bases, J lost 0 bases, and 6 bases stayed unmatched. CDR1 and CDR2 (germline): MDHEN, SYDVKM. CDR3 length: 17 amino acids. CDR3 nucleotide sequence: TGTGCCAGCAGGAACCGACTAGCGGGGCCGAACACCGGGGAGCTGTTTTTT. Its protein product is CASRNRLAGPNTGELFF.

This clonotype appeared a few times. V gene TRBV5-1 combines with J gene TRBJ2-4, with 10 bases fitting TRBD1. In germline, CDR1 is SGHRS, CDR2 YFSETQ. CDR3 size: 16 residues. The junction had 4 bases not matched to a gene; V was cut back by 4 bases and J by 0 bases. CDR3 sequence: CASSPRQGAAKNIQYF. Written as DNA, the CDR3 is TGCGCCAGCAGCCCGCGACAGGGGGCAGCCAAAAACATTCAGTACTTC.

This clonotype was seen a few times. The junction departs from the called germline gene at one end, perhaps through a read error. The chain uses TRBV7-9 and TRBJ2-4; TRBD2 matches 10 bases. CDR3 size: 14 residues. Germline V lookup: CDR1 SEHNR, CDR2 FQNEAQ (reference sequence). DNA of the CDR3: TGTGCCAGCAGCTTAGATCTAGCGGGGGCTTGGGTGGACTTC. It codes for CASSLDLAGAWVDF.

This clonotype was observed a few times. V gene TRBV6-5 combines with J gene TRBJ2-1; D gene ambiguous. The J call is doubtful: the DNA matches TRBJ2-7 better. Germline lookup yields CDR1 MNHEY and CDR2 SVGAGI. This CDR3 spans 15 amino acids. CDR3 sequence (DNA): TGTGCCAGCAGTTACTCGATAGGTAGCATCTACGAGCAGTACTTC. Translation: CASSYSIGSIYEQYF.

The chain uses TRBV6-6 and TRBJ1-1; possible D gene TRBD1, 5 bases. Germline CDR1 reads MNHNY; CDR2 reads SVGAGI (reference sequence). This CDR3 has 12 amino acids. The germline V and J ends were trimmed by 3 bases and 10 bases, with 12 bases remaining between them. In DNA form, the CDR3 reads TGTGCCAGCAGTTATGGGGGGTCTGGAGCTTTCTTT. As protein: CASSYGGSGAFF.

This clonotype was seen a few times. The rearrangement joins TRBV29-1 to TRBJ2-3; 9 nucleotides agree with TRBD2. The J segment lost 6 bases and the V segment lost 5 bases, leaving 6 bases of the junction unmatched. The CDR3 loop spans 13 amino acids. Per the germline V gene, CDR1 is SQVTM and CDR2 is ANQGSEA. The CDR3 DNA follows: TGCAGCGTTACGGCGGGGGGGCACGATACGCAGTATTTT. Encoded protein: CSVTAGGHDTQYF.

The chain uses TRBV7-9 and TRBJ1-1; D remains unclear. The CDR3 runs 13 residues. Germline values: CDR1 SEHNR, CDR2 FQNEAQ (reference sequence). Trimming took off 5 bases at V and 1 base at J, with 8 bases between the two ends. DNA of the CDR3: TGTGCCAGCAGCGAGGTAGGGAACACTGAAGCTTTCTTT. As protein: CASSEVGNTEAFF.

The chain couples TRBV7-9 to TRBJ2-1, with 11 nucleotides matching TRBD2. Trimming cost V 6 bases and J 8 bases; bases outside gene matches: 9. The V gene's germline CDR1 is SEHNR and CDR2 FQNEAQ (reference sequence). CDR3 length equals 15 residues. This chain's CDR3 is CASRPTSGIFDEQFF. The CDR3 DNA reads TGTGCCAGCAGGCCGACTAGCGGGATTTTCGATGAGCAGTTCTTC.

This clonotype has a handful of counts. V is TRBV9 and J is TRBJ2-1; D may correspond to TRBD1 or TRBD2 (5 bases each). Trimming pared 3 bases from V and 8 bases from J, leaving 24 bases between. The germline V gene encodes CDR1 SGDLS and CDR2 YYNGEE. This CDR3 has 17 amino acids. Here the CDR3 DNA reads TGTGCCAGCAGCGGTAAAGTGGGGGAGTTACGAATGGATGAGCAGTTCTTC. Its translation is CASSGKVGELRMDEQFF.

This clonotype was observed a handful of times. CDR3 region: CASSPMRMNTEAFF. DNA for the CDR3: TGTGCCAGCAGCCCGATGAGGATGAACACTGAAGCTTTCTTT. The chain uses TRBV11-2 and TRBJ1-1; D call uncertain. Trimming cost V 5 bases and J 0 bases, with 10 bases left between them. CDR3 length equals 14 residues. The germline V gene encodes CDR1 SGHAT and CDR2 FQNNGV.

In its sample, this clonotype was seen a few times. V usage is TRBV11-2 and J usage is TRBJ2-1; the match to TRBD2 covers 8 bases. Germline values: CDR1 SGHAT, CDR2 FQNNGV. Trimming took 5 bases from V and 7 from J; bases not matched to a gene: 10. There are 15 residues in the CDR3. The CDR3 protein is CASSAGGGGRNEQFF. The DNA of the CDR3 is TGTGCCAGCAGCGCGGGGGGAGGTGGAAGGAATGAGCAGTTCTTC.

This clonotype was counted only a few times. CDR3 in amino acids: CASRPTLEGSSPLHF. For the CDR3, the DNA is TGTGCCAGTAGACCGACGCTTGAAGGGAGCTCACCCCTCCACTTT. The J gene is TRBJ1-6, the V gene TRBV19; D is unclear. Trimming left V 6 bases short and J 10 bases short, with 19 bases between. Looked up from germline, CDR1 is LNHDA and CDR2 is SQIVND (reference sequence). The CDR3 spans 15 residues.

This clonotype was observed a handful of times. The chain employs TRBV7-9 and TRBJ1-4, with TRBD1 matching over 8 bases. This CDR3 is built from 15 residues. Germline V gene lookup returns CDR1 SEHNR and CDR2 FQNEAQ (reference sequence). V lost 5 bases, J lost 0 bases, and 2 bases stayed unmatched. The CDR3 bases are TGTGCCAGCAGCAAGACAGGGGCAACTAATGAAAAACTGTTTTTT. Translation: CASSKTGATNEKLFF.

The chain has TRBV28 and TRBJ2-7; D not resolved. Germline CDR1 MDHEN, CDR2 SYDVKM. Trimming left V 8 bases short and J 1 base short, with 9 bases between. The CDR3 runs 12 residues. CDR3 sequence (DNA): TGTGCCAGCCGCACTAATTCCTACGAGCAGTACTTC. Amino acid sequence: CASRTNSYEQYF.

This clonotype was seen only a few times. CDR3 loop: CASSYSRPLGQHLNYGYTF. The CDR3, as DNA: TGTGCCAGCAGTTACTCGAGACCCCTCGGACAGCACCTTAACTATGGCTACACCTTC. This rearrangement joins TRBV6-2 or TRBV6-3 to TRBJ1-2; a possible D gene is TRBD1 (6 bases). The V gene lost 0 bases and the J gene lost 1 base, with 21 bases spanning the gap. There are 19 residues in the CDR3. Germline loops: CDR1 MNHEY, CDR2 SVGEGT.

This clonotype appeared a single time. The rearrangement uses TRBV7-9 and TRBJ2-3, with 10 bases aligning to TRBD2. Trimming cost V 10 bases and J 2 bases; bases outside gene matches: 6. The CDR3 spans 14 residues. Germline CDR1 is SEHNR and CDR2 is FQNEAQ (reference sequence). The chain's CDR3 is CAIRTSGLTDTQYF. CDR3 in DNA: TGTGCCATTCGGACTAGCGGACTCACAGATACGCAGTATTTT.

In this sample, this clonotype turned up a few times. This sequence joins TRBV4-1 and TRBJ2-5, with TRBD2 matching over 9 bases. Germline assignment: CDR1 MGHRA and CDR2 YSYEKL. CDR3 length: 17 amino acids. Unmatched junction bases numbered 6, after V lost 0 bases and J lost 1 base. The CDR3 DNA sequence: TGCGCCAGCAGCCAAGATGTAAGCGGGGGGCTCCAAGAGACCCAGTACTTC. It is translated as CASSQDVSGGLQETQYF.

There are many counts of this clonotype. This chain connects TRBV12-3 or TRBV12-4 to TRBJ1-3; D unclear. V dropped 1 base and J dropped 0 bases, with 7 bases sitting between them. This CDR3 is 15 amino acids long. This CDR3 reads CASSLEGSSGNTIYF. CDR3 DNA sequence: TGTGCCAGCAGTTTAGAGGGTTCCTCTGGAAACACCATATATTTT.

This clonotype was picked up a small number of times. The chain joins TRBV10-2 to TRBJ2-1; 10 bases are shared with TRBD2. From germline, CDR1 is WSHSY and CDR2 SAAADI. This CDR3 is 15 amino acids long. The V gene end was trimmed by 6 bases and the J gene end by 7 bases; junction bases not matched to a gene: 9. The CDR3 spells CASSDLAGVGNEQFF. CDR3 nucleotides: TGCGCCAGCAGCGACCTAGCGGGAGTAGGAAATGAGCAGTTCTTC.

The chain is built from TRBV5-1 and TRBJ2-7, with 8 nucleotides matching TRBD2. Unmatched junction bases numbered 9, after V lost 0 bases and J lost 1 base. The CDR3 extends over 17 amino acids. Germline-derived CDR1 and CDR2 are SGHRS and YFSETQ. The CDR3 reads CASSLGRFGGASYEQYF. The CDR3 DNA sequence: TGCGCCAGCAGCTTGGGGCGCTTCGGGGGGGCTTCCTACGAGCAGTACTTC.

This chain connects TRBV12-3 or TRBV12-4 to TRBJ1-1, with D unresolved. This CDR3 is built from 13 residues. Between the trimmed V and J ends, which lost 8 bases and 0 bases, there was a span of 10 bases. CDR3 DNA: TGTGCCAGCGGTGTCCGGATGAACACTGAAGCTTTCTTT. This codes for CASGVRMNTEAFF.

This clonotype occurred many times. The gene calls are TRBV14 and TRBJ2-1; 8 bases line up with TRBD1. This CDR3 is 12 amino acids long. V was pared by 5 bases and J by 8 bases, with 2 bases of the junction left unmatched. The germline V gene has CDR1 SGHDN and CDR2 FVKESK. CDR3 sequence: CASSGQGYEQFF. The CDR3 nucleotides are TGTGCCAGCAGCGGACAGGGTTATGAGCAGTTCTTC.

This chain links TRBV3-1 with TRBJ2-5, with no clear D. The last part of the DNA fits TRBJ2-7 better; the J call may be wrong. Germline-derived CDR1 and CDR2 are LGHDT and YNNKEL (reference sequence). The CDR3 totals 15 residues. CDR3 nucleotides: TGTGCCAGCAGCCAAGATCCTCGGGCCTCCTACGAGCAGTACTTC. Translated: CASSQDPRASYEQYF.

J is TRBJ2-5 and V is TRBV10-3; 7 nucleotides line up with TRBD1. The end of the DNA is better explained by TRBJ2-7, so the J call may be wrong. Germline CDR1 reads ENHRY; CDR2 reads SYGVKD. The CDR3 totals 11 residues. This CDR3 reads CARFQGDEQYV. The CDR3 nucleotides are TGTGCCAGATTTCAGGGGGACGAGCAGTACGTC.